This T cell receptor (beta chain) came from a study of blood T cell repertoires in COVID-19. Study-wide context: COVID-19 samples, acute and convalescent, were from the United States, Italy and Spain. The analysed material was cDNA or gDNA that came from T cells, B-cell-depleted T cells, or PBMCs.

CDR3 length: 14 amino acids. V lost 4 bases to trimming and J lost 0 bases, with 9 bases between them. As originally analysed: Amplification of reference gene primers was used by the study to estimate nucleated cell counts. Sequenced by immunoSEQ multiplex PCR; TCRdb stores in-frame clones only, minus some. Clone size and the V and J calls come from that table; the DNA yielded D and trimming. The sample includes 300,000 to 350,000 clones, roughly 87% of them seen just once. Patients from Seattle were sampled longitudinally, starting during active infection. Sequencing input: peripheral blood. The receptor's source is a man aged 25 to 40 with COVID-19, enrolled during active disease. The chain has TRBV23-1 and TRBJ2-5; a weak D match, TRBD2 (6 bases). TRBV23-1 falls under the ORF class, with uncertain function. DNA of the CDR3: TGCGCCAGCAGTCCCGTAGCGGACCAAGAGACCCAGTACTTC. Translation gives CASSPVADQETQYF.